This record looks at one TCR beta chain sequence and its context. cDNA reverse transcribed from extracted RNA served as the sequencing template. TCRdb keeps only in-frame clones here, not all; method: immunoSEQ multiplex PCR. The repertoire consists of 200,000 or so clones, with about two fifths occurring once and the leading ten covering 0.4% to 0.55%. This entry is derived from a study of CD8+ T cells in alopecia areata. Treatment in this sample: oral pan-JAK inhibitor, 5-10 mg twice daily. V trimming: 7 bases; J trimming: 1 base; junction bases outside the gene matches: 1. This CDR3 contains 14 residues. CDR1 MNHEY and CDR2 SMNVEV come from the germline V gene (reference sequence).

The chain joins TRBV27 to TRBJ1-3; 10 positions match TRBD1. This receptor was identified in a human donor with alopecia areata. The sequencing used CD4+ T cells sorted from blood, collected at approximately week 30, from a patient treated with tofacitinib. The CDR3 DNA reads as TGTGCCAGCAAGGGACAGGGGTCTGGAAACACCATATATTTT. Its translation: CASKGQGSGNTIYF.